Presented here are 19 T cell receptor beta chains from one specimen sequenced in a study of blood T cell repertoires in COVID-19. Data came from immunoSEQ multiplex PCR; TCRdb stores just in-frame clones and leaves some out. The table includes approximately 45,000 clones, over 80% detected once. The sequenced sample was peripheral blood. These TCRs come from a woman aged 80 or older with COVID-19, enrolled during active disease.

This rearrangement joins TRBV10-3 to TRBJ1-5, with a tentative D call TRBD1 (6 bases). In germline, CDR1 is ENHRY, CDR2 SYGVKD. The CDR3 is 12 amino acids. V was trimmed by 8 bases and J by 5 bases, leaving 10 bases between them. CDR3 region: CAIGAGDQPQHF. The CDR3 DNA reads as TGTGCCATCGGGGCAGGGGATCAGCCCCAGCATTTT.

This clone was seen a handful of times. The chain joins TRBV5-4 to TRBJ2-7; TRBD1 matches at 8 bases. The CDR3 runs 14 residues. Trimming took 3 bases from V and 2 from J; bases not matched to a gene: 4. In germline, CDR1 is SGHNT, CDR2 YYREEE (reference sequence). CDR3 nucleotide sequence: TGTGCCAGCAGCTCTGGACAGGGAACCTACGAGCAGTACTTC. Translation: CASSSGQGTYEQYF.

The chain uses TRBV2 and TRBJ2-2, with 10 bases that match TRBD1. The germline V gene encodes CDR1 SNHLY and CDR2 FYNNEI. CDR3 length: 14 residues. Unmatched junction bases numbered 10, after V lost 11 bases and J lost 7 bases. CDR3 residues: CAYSGQGIGGELFF. CDR3 in DNA: TGTGCCTACTCGGGACAGGGGATCGGCGGGGAGCTGTTTTTT.

The count of this clone is one. The chain combines TRBV2 with TRBJ1-5, with TRBD1 matching 9 bases. Germline V gene sequence: CDR1 SNHLY, CDR2 FYNNEI. This CDR3 spans 22 amino acids. Trimming took 8 bases from V and 0 from J; bases not matched to a gene: 26. CDR3 sequence reads: CASDAFTIQGAPGLYSNQPQHF. DNA for the CDR3: TGTGCCAGCGATGCCTTCACAATACAGGGGGCGCCGGGGCTATATAGCAATCAGCCCCAGCATTTT. The whole variable domain, remainder taken from reference TRBV2 and TRBJ1-5, is EPEVTQTPSHQVTQMGQEVILRCVPISNHLYFYWYRQILGQKVEFLVSFYNNEISEKSEIFDDQFSVERPDGSNFTLKIRSTKLEDSAMYFCASDAFTIQGAPGLYSNQPQHFGDGTRLSIL.

The V and J genes are TRBV2 and TRBJ1-2; a possible D gene is TRBD1 (5 bases). This CDR3 contains 15 residues. Trimming shortened V by 7 bases and J by 3 bases, and 18 bases separated the two germline ends. The V gene's germline CDR1 is SNHLY and CDR2 FYNNEI. CDR3 bases: TGTGCCAGCACCAACGGGGGAAGCGGCTACTATGGCTACACCTTC. Translated, it gives CASTNGGSGYYGYTF.

This clone has just a few counts. The rearrangement joins TRBV7-2 to TRBJ2-7; TRBD2 agrees at 11 bases. Per germline, CDR1 SGHTA and CDR2 FQGNSA. CDR3 size: 14 residues. The J segment lost 2 bases and the V segment lost 5 bases, leaving 2 bases of the junction unmatched. The CDR3 bases are TGTGCCAGCAGCCTGGGACTAGCGGCCTACGAGCAGTACTTC. This translates into CASSLGLAAYEQYF.

The V and J genes are TRBV29-1 and TRBJ1-2, with 8 bases aligning to TRBD1. Germline-derived CDR1 and CDR2 are SQVTM and ANQGSEA. The CDR3 has 16 amino acids. The V and J ends lost 3 bases and 2 bases, in that order; junction bases with no gene match: 11. The CDR3 DNA reads TGCAGCGTTGAGAAACCCTGGGACAGGAGAAACTATGGCTACACCTTC. Amino acid sequence: CSVEKPWDRRNYGYTF.

This chain links TRBV18 with TRBJ2-7; D is possibly TRBD2 (6 bases). Germline loops: CDR1 KGHSH, CDR2 LQKENI. The CDR3 extends over 13 amino acids. V lost 1 base and J lost 4, with 8 bases in between. The chain's CDR3 is CASSPRGDYEQYF. DNA of the CDR3: TGTGCCAGCTCACCACGCGGGGATTACGAGCAGTACTTC. Together with reference TRBV18 and TRBJ2-7, the CDR3 gives the full variable domain: NAGVMQNPRHLVRRRGQEARLRCSPMKGHSHVYWYRQLPEEGLKFMVYLQKENIIDESGMPKERFSAEFPKEGPSILRIQQVVRGDSAAYFCASSPRGDYEQYFGPGTRLTVT.

The chain combines TRBV29-1 with TRBJ2-1; 13 nucleotides align to TRBD2. CDR1 and CDR2 from the germline V gene are SQVTM and ANQGSEA. The CDR3 is 15 residues long. The V and J ends lost 6 bases and 8 bases, in that order; junction bases with no gene match: 10. The CDR3 region is CSVIRLAGGHYEQFF. In nucleotides, the CDR3 is TGCAGCGTCATAAGACTAGCGGGAGGACATTATGAGCAGTTCTTC.

The chain is built from TRBV7-2 and TRBJ1-5; 7 nucleotides align to TRBD1. Per the germline V gene, CDR1 is SGHTA and CDR2 is FQGNSA. The CDR3 is made up of 13 amino acids. V shed 5 bases and J 10 bases; nucleotides not matched to a gene: 8. CDR3 in amino acids: CASSKGQLIPQHF. The CDR3 coding sequence is TGTGCCAGCAGCAAGGGACAGCTGATTCCCCAGCATTTT.

The chain has TRBV25-1 and TRBJ1-2; 7 positions agree with TRBD1. CDR1 is MGHDK and CDR2 is SYGVNS in the germline V gene. Unmatched junction bases numbered 8, after V lost 5 bases and J lost 2 bases. This CDR3 has 15 residues. For the CDR3, the DNA is TGTGCCAGCAGTCCCCGACAGGGAAAGAACTATGGCTACACCTTC. The encoded protein is CASSPRQGKNYGYTF.

V and J are TRBV13 and TRBJ1-3; 8 nucleotides line up with TRBD1. The CDR3 totals 14 residues. With 5 bases clipped from V and 0 bases from J, the junction kept 0 bases outside the gene matches. The germline V gene encodes CDR1 PRHDT and CDR2 FYEKMQ (reference sequence). CDR3 loop: CASSDRGSGNTIYF. In DNA form, the CDR3 reads TGTGCCAGCAGCGACAGGGGCTCTGGAAACACCATATATTTT.

The chain is built from TRBV11-3 and TRBJ2-2, with 7 bases that match TRBD1. Germline V gene data show CDR1 as SGHNT and CDR2 as YENEEA. The CDR3 runs 14 residues. The ends lost 4 bases at V and 5 bases at J; junction bases unmatched: 4. As DNA, the CDR3 is TGTGCCAGCAGCTATTTACAGGGGACCGGGGAGCTGTTTTTT. This codes for CASSYLQGTGELFF.

V and J are TRBV19 and TRBJ1-1; 7 nucleotides align to TRBD1. Per germline, CDR1 LNHDA and CDR2 SQIVND (reference sequence). This CDR3 region has 10 residues. The CDR3 nucleotides are TGTGCAGCAGGGGGCACTGAAGCTTTCTTT. As protein: CAAGGTEAFF. Based on the CDR3 plus reference TRBV19 and TRBJ1-1, the full variable domain is DGGITQSPKYLFRKEGQNVTLSCEQNLNHDAMYWYRQDPGQGLRLIYYSQIVNDFQKGDIAEGYSVSREKKESFPLTVTSAQKNPTAFYLCAAGGTEAFFGQGTRLTVV.

This clone has more than one count but fewer than ten. The V call is TRBV7-9, the J call TRBJ1-5; D is uncertain. V lost 3 bases, J lost 7 bases, and 7 bases lay in between. CDR1 is SEHNR and CDR2 is FQNEAQ in the germline V gene (reference sequence). The CDR3 has 12 residues. CDR3 DNA: TGTGCCAGCAGCTTCGGGGAGCAGCCCCAGCATTTT. Translation: CASSFGEQPQHF.

On this clone itself: One end of the junction fails to match germline, which may point to a read error. The rearrangement joins TRBV7-7 to TRBJ2-3; D possibly corresponds to TRBD2 (6 bases). The germline CDR1 and CDR2 sequences are SSHAT and FNYEAQ (reference sequence). The CDR3 is 13 amino acids. The CDR3 DNA follows: TGTGCTAGCAGCTTAGGCCGGGAGGATACGCAGTATTTT. Protein: CASSLGREDTQYF.

The genes are TRBV5-1 and TRBJ2-1; D might be TRBD1 (8 bases). CDR1 SGHRS and CDR2 YFSETQ come from the germline V gene. V lost 6 bases and J lost 6, with 13 bases in between. The CDR3 runs to 13 residues. CDR3 sequence: CASTAGQVNEQFF. DNA for the CDR3: TGCGCCAGCACAGCGGGACAGGTCAATGAGCAGTTCTTC. Using reference TRBV5-1 and TRBJ2-1 for the parts outside the CDR3, the full variable domain is KAGVTQTPRYLIKTRGQQVTLSCSPISGHRSVSWYQQTPGQGLQFLFEYFSETQRNKGNFPGRFSGRQFSNSRSEMNVSTLELGDSALYLCASTAGQVNEQFFGPGTRLTVL.

The rearrangement links TRBV9 to TRBJ2-1; D remains unclear. The CDR3 extends over 12 amino acids. The germline CDR1 and CDR2 sequences are SGDLS and YYNGEE. The V and J ends lost 1 base and 9 bases respectively, with 8 bases between them. The CDR3 region has the DNA TGTGCCAGCAGCGTATTTAATAGTGAGCAGTTCTTC. It yields the protein CASSVFNSEQFF.

The DNA for the CDR3 is TGTGCCACCAGTGAGAGTAGCAATCAGCCCCAGCATTTT. Its translation is CATSESSNQPQHF. The chain uses TRBV24-1 and TRBJ1-5; D gene unclear. The germline V gene has CDR1 KGHDR and CDR2 SFDVKD. Between the trimmed V and J ends, which lost 4 bases and 0 bases, there was a span of 3 bases. This CDR3 has 13 residues.